This entry lists 20 T cell receptor beta chains sequenced from one sample in a study of Graves' ophthalmopathy and Graves' hyperthyroidism. The TCR beta CDR3 regions underwent amplification from RNA transcripts. After a first-round RT-PCR with HTBI primers, a second-round multiplex PCR was run. TCRdb reprocessed the multiplex PCR reads with MiXCR, giving one entry per CDR3 protein. The top ten hold under 3.5% of the sample, which has around 660,000 distinct CDR3 sequences, about two fifths seen once. Input material: peripheral blood. The receptors come from an adult man with Graves' ophthalmopathy.

The V gene is TRBV20-1, the J gene TRBJ2-5, with D possibly TRBD1 on 5 matching bases. Trimming shortened V by 2 bases and J by 2 bases, and 18 bases separated the two germline ends. The CDR3 runs 16 residues. CDR1 DFQATT and CDR2 SNEGSKA come from the germline V gene (reference sequence). The CDR3, as DNA: TGCAGTGCTAGACTGGGGCTGAACTCCATACAAGAGACCCAGTACTTC. Residues: CSARLGLNSIQETQYF.

In nucleotides, the CDR3 is TGTGCCACCAGCAGAGAGCGATTGTTGGGACTAGCGGCGTACTCCTACGAGCAGTACTTC. Encoded protein: CATSRERLLGLAAYSYEQYF. V gene TRBV15 combines with J gene TRBJ2-7, with 11 bases lining up with TRBD2. V lost 0 bases and J lost 0; bases outside the gene matches: 13. Germline values: CDR1 LNHNV, CDR2 YYDKDF (reference sequence). This CDR3 region has 20 residues.

V gene TRBV4-1 combines with J gene TRBJ2-7, with D possibly matching TRBD1 (6 bases). V lost 0 bases to trimming and J lost 4 bases, with 16 bases between them. CDR1 is MGHRA, CDR2 YSYEKL, per germline. CDR3 length: 16 amino acids. This CDR3 is CASSQDPAGVLYEQYF. The CDR3 nucleotides are TGCGCCAGCAGCCAAGATCCGGCAGGGGTACTATACGAGCAGTACTTC.

The genes are TRBV7-9 and TRBJ2-2; no reliable D call. Germline CDR1 reads SEHNR; CDR2 reads FQNEAQ (reference sequence). This CDR3 region has 17 residues. The V end lost 2 bases, the J end lost 2 bases, and 15 bases lay between the germline ends. The CDR3 protein is CASSLTTRRRNTGELFF. CDR3 DNA sequence: TGTGCCAGCAGCTTAACTACGCGAAGGAGAAACACCGGGGAGCTGTTTTTT.

This clonotype was seen many times. V usage is TRBV7-9 and J usage is TRBJ1-1; perhaps TRBD1 as D (5 bases). The V end lost 5 bases, the J end lost 0 bases, and 10 bases lay between the germline ends. Germline CDR1 is SEHNR and CDR2 is FQNEAQ (reference sequence). The CDR3 has 14 residues. CDR3 sequence reads: CASSGDSLNTEAFF. The DNA for the CDR3 is TGTGCCAGCAGCGGAGACAGTTTGAACACTGAAGCTTTCTTT.

This clonotype appeared many times. This sequence joins TRBV3-1 and TRBJ1-2; no definite D call. Germline CDR1 LGHDT, CDR2 YNNKEL (reference sequence). This CDR3 spans 12 amino acids. Trimming shortened V by 4 bases and J by 8 bases, and 11 bases separated the two germline ends. CDR3 region: CASSPEGRGYTF. The CDR3 DNA follows: TGTGCCAGCAGCCCGGAAGGGCGCGGCTACACCTTC.

As for this clonotype: This could be a read error, since a much larger clone is one nucleotide away. The chain uses TRBV5-4 and TRBJ1-5, with D perhaps TRBD1 (5 bases). This CDR3 spans 14 amino acids. Germline V gene data show CDR1 as SGHNT and CDR2 as YYREEE (reference sequence). The CDR3 is CAGSGGRINQPQHF. CDR3 sequence (DNA): TGTGCCGGCAGCGGGGGACGGATCAATCAGCCCCAGCATTTT.

The chain recombines TRBV5-1 with TRBJ2-7, with TRBD1 matching 7 bases. This CDR3 spans 15 amino acids. CDR1 is SGHRS, CDR2 YFSETQ, per germline. V was pared by 4 bases and J by 2 bases, with 9 bases of the junction left unmatched. DNA of the CDR3: TGCGCCAGCAGCCCTCAGGGACAGTTCGCCTACGAGCAGTACTTC. Translated, it gives CASSPQGQFAYEQYF.

The chain has TRBV27 and TRBJ1-6, with D perhaps matching TRBD1 (5 bases). Germline loops: CDR1 MNHEY, CDR2 SMNVEV (reference sequence). This CDR3 spans 15 amino acids. V was cut by 4 bases and J by 6 bases, with 13 bases left in between. Written as DNA, the CDR3 is TGTGCCAGCAGTTACGCCGGGACGGGTAATTCACCCCTCCACTTT. Amino acid sequence: CASSYAGTGNSPLHF.

This clonotype was seen a few times. The V call is TRBV7-2, the J call TRBJ2-7; TRBD1 is a possible D gene (5 bases). The CDR3 is 19 residues long. Germline V gene data show CDR1 as SGHTA and CDR2 as FQGNSA. V was clipped by 6 bases and J by 2 bases, with 29 bases between them. The CDR3 sequence is CASSEAGLGVRANPYEQYF. Written as DNA, the CDR3 is TGTGCCAGCAGTGAAGCAGGGTTAGGAGTTCGGGCGAACCCCTACGAGCAGTACTTC.

The sample holds a few counts of this clonotype. The genes are TRBV20-1 and TRBJ2-7, with D maybe TRBD2 (6 bases). This CDR3 spans 14 amino acids. Germline loops: CDR1 DFQATT, CDR2 SNEGSKA (reference sequence). Trimming cost V 4 bases and J 3 bases, with 16 bases left between them. The CDR3 reads CSAMGSGPHYEQYF. DNA of the CDR3: TGCAGTGCTATGGGGAGCGGGCCCCACTACGAGCAGTACTTC.

This clonotype was counted once. The CDR3 reads CASVEGLARETQYF. For the CDR3, the DNA is TGTGCCAGCGTTGAAGGCCTAGCGAGGGAGACCCAGTACTTC. V is TRBV25-1 and J is TRBJ2-5; maybe TRBD2 (6 bases). Germline V gene lookup returns CDR1 MGHDK and CDR2 SYGVNS. The length of the CDR3 is 14 residues. V gave up 8 bases and J gave up 5 bases, with 18 bases separating them.

The table lists this clonotype with many counts. This chain connects TRBV7-2 to TRBJ2-2; TRBD1 matches 8 bases. The CDR3 loop spans 14 amino acids. V was pared by 6 bases and J by 6 bases, with 6 bases of the junction left unmatched. The germline CDR1 and CDR2 sequences are SGHTA and FQGNSA. CDR3 nucleotides: TGTGCCAGCAGGTCACCACAGGGGGCCGGGGAGCTGTTTTTT. As protein: CASRSPQGAGELFF.

A word on this clonotype: Mismatch with germline at one junction end may stem from a read error. The genes are TRBV7-9 and TRBJ1-1; perhaps TRBD1 as D (5 bases). Looked up from germline, CDR1 is SEHNR and CDR2 is FQNEAQ (reference sequence). This CDR3 has 13 amino acids. The CDR3 DNA follows: TGTGCCAGCAGAGGGACGGGGAACACTGAAACTTTCTTT. It codes for CASRGTGNTETFF. The entire variable domain, with the rest obtained from reference TRBV7-9 and TRBJ1-1, is as follows: DTGVSQNPRHKITKRGQNVTFRCDPISEHNRLYWYRQTLGQGPEFLTYFQNEAQLEKSRLLSDRFSAERPKGSFSTLEIQRTEQGDSAMYLCASRGTGNTETFFGQGTRLTVV.

The chain has TRBV7-9 and TRBJ2-1; tentative D call: TRBD2 (5 bases). Germline V gene data show CDR1 as SEHNR and CDR2 as FQNEAQ (reference sequence). The CDR3 is made up of 13 amino acids. V lost 7 bases and J 2 bases, leaving 9 bases between the germline ends. The CDR3 loop reads CASNTSPYNEQFF. The CDR3 region has the DNA TGTGCCAGCAATACTAGTCCCTACAATGAGCAGTTCTTC.

This clonotype occurred many times. This rearrangement joins TRBV7-8 to TRBJ2-7; 8 bases are a match to TRBD2. V trimming: 5 bases; J trimming: 3 bases; junction bases outside the gene matches: 3. Germline V CDR1 and CDR2: SGHVS, FQNEAQ. CDR3 length equals 13 residues. The CDR3 DNA is TGTGCCAGCAGCCTGACTAGCGACTACGAGCAGTACTTC. Its protein product is CASSLTSDYEQYF.

Many counts were recorded for this clonotype. The chain links TRBV29-1 to TRBJ2-7, with D possibly being TRBD1 (6 bases). Per germline, CDR1 SQVTM and CDR2 ANQGSEA. V dropped 5 bases and J dropped 0 bases, with 11 bases sitting between them. CDR3 length: 13 residues. The CDR3 DNA follows: TGCAGCGTTACAGGGCGCAACTCCTACGAGCAGTACTTC. As protein: CSVTGRNSYEQYF.

This clonotype has only a few counts. This chain connects TRBV27 to TRBJ1-4; D not certain. The CDR3 consists of 16 residues. Germline V gene data show CDR1 as MNHEY and CDR2 as SMNVEV (reference sequence). With 3 bases removed from V and 0 bases from J, the gap between germline ends came to 11 bases. CDR3 sequence reads: CASSFSVGSTNEKLFF. The CDR3 DNA sequence: TGTGCCAGCAGTTTTTCCGTGGGATCAACTAATGAAAAACTGTTTTTT.

This clonotype was observed a handful of times. CDR3 DNA sequence: TGTGCCAGCAGCGCGGGGGCCCATAACACTGAAGCTTTCTTT. Translating it yields CASSAGAHNTEAFF. The chain couples TRBV7-2 to TRBJ1-1, with a possible D match to TRBD1 (6 bases). CDR1 is SGHTA and CDR2 is FQGNSA in the germline V gene. The CDR3 is 14 amino acids. Deletions cut 5 bases from V and 2 bases from J, with 12 bases between.

The sample holds a few counts of this clonotype. V usage is TRBV2 and J usage is TRBJ2-5; TRBD2 matches 8 bases. The junction had 10 bases not matched to a gene; V was cut back by 4 bases and J by 9 bases. CDR3 length: 14 residues. CDR1 is SNHLY, CDR2 FYNNEI, per germline. The CDR3 loop is CASSVDSQAGAQYF. The CDR3 DNA reads as TGTGCCAGCAGTGTGGACAGCCAAGCGGGGGCCCAGTACTTC. Supplemented by reference TRBV2 and TRBJ2-5, the full variable domain reads EPEVTQTPSHQVTQMGQEVILRCVPISNHLYFYWYRQILGQKVEFLVSFYNNEISEKSEIFDDQFSVERPDGSNFTLKIRSTKLEDSAMYFCASSVDSQAGAQYFGPGTRLLVL.